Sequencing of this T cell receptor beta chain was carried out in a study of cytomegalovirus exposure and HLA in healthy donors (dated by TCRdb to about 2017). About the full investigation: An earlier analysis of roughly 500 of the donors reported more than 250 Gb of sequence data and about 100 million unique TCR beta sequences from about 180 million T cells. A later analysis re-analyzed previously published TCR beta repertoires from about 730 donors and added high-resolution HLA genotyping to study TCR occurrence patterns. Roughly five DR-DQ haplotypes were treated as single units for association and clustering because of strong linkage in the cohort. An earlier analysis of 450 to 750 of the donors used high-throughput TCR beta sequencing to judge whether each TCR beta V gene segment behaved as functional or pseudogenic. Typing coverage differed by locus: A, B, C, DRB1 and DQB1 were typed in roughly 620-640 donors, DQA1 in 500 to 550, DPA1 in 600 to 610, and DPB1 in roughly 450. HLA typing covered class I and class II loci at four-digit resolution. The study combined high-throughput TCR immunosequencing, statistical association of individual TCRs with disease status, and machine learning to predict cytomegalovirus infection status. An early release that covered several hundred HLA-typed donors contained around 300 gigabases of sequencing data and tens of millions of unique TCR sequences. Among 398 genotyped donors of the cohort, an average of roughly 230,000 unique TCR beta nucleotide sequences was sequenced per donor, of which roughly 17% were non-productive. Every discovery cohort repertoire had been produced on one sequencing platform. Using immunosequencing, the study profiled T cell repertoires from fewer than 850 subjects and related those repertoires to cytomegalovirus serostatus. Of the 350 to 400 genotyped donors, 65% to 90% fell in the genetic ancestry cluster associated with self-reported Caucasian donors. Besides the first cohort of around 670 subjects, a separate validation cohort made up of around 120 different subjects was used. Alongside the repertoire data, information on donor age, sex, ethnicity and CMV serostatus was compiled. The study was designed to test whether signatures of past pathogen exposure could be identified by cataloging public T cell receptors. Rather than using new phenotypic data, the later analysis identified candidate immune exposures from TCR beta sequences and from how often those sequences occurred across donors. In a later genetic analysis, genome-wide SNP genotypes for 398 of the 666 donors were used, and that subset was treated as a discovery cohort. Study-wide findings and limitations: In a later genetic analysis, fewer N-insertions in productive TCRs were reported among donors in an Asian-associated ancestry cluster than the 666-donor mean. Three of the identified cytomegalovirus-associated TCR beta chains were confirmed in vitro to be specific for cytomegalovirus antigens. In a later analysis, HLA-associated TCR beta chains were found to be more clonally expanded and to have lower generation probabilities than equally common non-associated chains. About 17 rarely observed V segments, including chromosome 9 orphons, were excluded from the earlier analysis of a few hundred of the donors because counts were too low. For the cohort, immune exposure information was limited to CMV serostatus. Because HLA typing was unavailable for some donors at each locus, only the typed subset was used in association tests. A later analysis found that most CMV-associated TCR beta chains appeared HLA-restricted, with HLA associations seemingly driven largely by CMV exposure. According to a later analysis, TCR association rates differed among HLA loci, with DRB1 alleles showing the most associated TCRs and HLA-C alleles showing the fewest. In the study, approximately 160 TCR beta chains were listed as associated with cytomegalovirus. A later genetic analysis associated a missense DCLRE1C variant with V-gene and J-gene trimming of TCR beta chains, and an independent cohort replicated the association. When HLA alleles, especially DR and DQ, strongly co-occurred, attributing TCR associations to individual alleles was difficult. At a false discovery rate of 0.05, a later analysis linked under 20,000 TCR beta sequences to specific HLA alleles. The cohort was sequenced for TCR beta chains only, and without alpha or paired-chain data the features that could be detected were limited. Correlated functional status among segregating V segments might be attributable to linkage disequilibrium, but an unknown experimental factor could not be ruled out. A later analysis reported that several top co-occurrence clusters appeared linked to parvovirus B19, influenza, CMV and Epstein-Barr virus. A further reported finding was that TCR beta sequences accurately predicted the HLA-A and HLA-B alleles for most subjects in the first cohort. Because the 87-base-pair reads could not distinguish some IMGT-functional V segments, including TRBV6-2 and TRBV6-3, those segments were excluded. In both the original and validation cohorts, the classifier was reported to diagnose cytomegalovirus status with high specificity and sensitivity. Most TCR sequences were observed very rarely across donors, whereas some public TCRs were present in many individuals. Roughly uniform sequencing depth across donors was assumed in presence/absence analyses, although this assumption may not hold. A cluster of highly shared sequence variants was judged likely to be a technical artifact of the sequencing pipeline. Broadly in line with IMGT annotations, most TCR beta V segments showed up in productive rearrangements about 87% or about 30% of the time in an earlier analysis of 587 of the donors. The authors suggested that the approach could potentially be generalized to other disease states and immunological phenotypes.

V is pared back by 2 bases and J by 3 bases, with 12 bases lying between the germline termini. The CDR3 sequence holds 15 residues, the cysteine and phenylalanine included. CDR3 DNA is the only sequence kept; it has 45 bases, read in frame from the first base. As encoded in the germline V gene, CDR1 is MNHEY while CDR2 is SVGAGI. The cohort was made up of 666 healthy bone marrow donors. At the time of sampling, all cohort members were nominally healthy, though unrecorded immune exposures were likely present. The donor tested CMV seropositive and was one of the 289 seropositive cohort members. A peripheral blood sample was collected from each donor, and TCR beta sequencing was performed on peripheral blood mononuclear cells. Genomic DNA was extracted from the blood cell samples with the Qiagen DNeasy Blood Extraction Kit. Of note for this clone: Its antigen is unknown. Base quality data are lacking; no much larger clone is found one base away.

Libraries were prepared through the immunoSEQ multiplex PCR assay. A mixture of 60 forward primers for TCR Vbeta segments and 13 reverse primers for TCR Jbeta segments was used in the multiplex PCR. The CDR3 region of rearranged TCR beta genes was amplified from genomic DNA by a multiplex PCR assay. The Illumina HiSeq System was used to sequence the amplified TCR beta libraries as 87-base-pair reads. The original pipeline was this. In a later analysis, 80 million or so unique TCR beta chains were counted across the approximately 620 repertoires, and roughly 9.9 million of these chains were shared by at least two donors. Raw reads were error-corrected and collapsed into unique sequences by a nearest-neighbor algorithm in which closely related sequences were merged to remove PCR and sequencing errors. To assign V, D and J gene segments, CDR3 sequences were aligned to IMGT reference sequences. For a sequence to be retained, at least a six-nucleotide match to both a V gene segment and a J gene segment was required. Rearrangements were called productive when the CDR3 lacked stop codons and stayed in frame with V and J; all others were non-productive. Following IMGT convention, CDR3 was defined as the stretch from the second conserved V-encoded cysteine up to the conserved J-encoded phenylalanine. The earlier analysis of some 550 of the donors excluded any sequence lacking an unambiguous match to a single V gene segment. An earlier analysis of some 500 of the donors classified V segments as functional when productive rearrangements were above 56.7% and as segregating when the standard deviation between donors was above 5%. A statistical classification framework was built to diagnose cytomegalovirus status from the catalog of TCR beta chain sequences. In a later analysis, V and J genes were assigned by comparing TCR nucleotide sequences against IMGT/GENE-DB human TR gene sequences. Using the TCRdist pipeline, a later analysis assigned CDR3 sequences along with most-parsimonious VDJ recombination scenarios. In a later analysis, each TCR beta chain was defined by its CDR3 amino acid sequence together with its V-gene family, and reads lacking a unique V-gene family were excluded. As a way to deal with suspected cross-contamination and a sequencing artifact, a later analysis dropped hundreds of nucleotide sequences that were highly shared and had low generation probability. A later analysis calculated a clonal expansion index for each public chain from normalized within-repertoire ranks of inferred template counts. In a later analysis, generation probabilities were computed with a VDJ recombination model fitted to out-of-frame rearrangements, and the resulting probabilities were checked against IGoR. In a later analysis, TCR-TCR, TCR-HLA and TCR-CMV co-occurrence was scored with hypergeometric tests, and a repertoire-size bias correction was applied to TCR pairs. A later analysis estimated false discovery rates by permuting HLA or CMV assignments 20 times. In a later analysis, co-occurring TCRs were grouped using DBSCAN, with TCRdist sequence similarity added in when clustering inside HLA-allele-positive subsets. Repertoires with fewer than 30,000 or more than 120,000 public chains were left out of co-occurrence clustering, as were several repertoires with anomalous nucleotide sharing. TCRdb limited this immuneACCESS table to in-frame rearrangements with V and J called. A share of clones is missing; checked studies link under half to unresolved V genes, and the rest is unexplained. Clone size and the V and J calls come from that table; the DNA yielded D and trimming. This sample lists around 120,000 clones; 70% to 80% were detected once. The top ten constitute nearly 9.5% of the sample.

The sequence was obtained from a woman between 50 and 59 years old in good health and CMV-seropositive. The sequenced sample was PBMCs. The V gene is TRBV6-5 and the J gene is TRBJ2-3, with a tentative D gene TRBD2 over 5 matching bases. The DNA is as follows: TGTGCCAGCAGTTACCGGGTCCGCGGGACAGATACGCAGTATTTT. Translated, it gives CASSYRVRGTDTQYF.